This TCR beta chain was sequenced for a study of OX40 agonist ivuxolimab in advanced cancers. Study-level background: Patients in dose escalation had liver, melanoma, kidney or head and neck cancers. Participants could have had prior anti-PD-1, anti-PD-L1 or anti-CTLA-4 therapy, and less than 45% had some.

Study-level points and caveats: The study found that CD8+ T cells averaged more expanded clones than CD4+.

Systemic immunosuppression or a history of autoimmune disease excluded patients. Note on this clone: Its target is unknown.

The V and J ends lost 9 bases and 4 bases respectively, with 16 bases between them. CDR1 and CDR2 from the germline V gene are MGHRA and YSYEKL. The CDR3 length is 13 residues. Measured with immunoSEQ multiplex PCR; TCRdb has only the in-frame clones, and not every one. The table lists 30,000 to 45,000 clones, more than 70% of them singletons. This chain connects TRBV4-1 to TRBJ2-7; possible D gene TRBD2, 5 bases. This receptor was taken from an adult with an advanced solid tumor such as melanoma, head and neck, liver or kidney cancer. The sample here was CD4+ or CD8+ T cells sorted from blood, taken in a trial of the OX40 agonist ivuxolimab. Here the CDR3 reads CASSIASGYEQYF. The DNA for the CDR3 is TGCGCCAGTAGCATAGCGTCCGGGTACGAGCAGTACTTC.